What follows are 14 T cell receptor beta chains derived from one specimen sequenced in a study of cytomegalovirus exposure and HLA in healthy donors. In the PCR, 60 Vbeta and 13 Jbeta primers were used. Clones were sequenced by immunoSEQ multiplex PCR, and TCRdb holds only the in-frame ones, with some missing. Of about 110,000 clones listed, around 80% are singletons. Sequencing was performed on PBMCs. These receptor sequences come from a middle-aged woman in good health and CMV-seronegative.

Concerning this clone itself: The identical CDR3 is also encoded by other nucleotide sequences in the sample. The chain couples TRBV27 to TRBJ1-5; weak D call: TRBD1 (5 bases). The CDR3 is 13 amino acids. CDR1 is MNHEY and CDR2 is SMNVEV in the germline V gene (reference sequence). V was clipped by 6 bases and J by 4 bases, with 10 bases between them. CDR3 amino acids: CASSLRGNQPQHF. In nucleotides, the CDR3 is TGTGCCAGCAGCCTGCGGGGGAATCAGCCCCAGCATTTT.

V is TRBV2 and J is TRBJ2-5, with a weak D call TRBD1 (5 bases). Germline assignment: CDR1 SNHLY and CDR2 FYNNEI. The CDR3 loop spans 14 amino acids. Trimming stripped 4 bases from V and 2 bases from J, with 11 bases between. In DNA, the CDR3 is TGTGCCAGCAGTGGCTGGACAAGTCAAGAGACCCAGTACTTC. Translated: CASSGWTSQETQYF.

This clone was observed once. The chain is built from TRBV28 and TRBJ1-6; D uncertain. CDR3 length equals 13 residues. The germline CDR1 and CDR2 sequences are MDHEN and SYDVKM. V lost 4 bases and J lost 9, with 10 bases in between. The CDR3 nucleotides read TGTGCCAGCAGTTCAGAGGGTGGTTCACCCCTCCACTTT. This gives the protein CASSSEGGSPLHF.

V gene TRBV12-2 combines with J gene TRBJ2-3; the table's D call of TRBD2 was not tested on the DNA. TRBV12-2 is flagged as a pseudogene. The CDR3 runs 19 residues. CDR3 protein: CASRLRFPRLAVPTDTQYF. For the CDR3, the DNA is TGTGCAAGTCGCTTAAGATTCCCGCGGCTAGCGGTTCCCACAGATACGCAGTATTTT.

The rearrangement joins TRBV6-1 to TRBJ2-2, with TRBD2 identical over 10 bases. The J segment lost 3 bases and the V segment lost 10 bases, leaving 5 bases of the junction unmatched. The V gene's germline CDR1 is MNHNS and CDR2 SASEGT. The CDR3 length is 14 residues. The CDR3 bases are TGTGCCACAGCGGGGGGGCCGGACACCGGGGAGCTGTTTTTT. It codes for CATAGGPDTGELFF.

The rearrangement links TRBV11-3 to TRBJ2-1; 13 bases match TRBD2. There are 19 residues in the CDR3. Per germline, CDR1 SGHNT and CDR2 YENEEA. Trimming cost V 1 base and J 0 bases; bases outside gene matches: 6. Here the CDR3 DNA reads TGTGCCAGCAGCTTAGGGGTTACTAGCGGGGGGGCCTCCTACAATGAGCAGTTCTTC. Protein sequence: CASSLGVTSGGASYNEQFF.

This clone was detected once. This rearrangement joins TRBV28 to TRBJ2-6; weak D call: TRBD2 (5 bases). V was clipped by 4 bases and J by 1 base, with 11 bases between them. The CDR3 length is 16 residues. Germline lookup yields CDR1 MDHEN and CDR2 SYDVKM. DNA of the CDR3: TGTGCCAGCAGTTCCCCCCGGAGGTCTGGGGCCAACGTCCTGACTTTC. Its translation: CASSSPRRSGANVLTF. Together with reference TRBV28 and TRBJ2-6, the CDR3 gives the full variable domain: DVKVTQSSRYLVKRTGEKVFLECVQDMDHENMFWYRQDPGLGLRLIYFSYDVKMKEKGDIPEGYSVSREKKERFSLILESASTNQTSMYLCASSSPRRSGANVLTFGAGSRLTVL.

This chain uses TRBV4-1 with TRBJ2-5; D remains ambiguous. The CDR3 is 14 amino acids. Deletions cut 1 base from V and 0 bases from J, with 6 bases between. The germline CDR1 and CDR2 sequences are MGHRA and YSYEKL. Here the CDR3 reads CASSQVAYQETQYF. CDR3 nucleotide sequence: TGCGCCAGCAGCCAAGTCGCGTACCAAGAGACCCAGTACTTC.

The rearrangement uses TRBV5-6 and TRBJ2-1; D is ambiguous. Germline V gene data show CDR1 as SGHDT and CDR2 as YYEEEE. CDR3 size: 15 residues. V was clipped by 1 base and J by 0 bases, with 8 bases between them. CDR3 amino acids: CASSLLTDSYNEQFF. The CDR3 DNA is TGTGCCAGCAGCTTGCTCACAGACTCCTACAATGAGCAGTTCTTC.

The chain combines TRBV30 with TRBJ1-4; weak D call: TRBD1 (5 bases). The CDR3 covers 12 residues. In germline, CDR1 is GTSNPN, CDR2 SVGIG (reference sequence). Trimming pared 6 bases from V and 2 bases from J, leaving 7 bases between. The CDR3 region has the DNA TGTGCCTGCCAGGGTACTAATGAAAAACTGTTTTTT. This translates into CACQGTNEKLFF.

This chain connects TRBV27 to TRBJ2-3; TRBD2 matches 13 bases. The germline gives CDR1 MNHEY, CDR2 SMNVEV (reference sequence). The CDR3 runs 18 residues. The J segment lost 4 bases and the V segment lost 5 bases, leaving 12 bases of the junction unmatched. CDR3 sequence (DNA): TGTGCCAGCAGTCCTGGACTAGCGGGAGCCCCCACGGCAGATACGCAGTATTTT. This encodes CASSPGLAGAPTADTQYF.

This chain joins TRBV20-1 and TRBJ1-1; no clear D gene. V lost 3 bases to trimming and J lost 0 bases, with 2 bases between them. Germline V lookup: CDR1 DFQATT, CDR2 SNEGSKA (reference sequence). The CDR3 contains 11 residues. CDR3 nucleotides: TGCAGTGCTAGCTTGAACACTGAAGCTTTCTTT. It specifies CSASLNTEAFF.

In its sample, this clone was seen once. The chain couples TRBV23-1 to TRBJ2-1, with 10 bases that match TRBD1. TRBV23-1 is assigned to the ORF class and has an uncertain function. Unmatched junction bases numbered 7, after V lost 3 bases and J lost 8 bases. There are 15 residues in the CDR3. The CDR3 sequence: CASSQVRDRGHEQFF. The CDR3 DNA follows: TGCGCCAGCAGTCAGGTCCGGGACAGGGGCCATGAGCAGTTCTTC.

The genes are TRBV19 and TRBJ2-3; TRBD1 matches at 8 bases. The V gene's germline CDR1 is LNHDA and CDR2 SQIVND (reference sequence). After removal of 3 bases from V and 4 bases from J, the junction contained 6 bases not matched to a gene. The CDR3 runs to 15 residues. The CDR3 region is CASSIRGQVADTQYF. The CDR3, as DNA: TGTGCCAGTAGTATTAGGGGACAGGTGGCAGATACGCAGTATTTT.